This TCR beta chain was recorded in a study of T cell changes during pregnancy in multiple sclerosis. The data were produced by immunoSEQ multiplex PCR, yet TCRdb's version contains in-frame clones alone and is incomplete. The table shows about 41,000 clones, with about 88% occurring only once. The CDR3 loop spans 13 amino acids. V was clipped by 0 bases and J by 8 bases, with 10 bases between them. Germline values: CDR1 MNHEY, CDR2 SVGAGI. Material: CD4+ T cells from peripheral blood mononuclear cells, obtained in the first trimester of pregnancy. The sequence was collected from a female donor with multiple sclerosis, enrolled in a pregnancy study. This chain joins TRBV6-5 and TRBJ1-2, with D possibly being TRBD1 (5 bases). The CDR3 loop reads CASSYSGVGGYTF. The CDR3 DNA reads TGTGCCAGCAGTTACTCAGGGGTAGGCGGCTACACCTTC.